Below, 13 T cell receptor beta chains from the same sample are listed, as sequenced in a study of identical twins. TCRdb re-called the 5' RACE reads through MiXCR, storing one row per CDR3 protein. This sample has 250,000 or so distinct CDR3 sequences, with 6.5% to 9% found just once. The same data also contributed to another study, on yellow fever vaccine responses in identical twins.

Sequenced sample: CD8+ T cells sorted from blood. These TCRs come from a woman between 18 and 29 years old in good health.

This clonotype came up a few times. The V gene is TRBV12-3 or TRBV12-4, the J gene TRBJ2-3; no clear D gene. This CDR3 spans 12 amino acids. V was shortened by 8 bases and J by 4 bases, with 10 bases between the two germline ends. CDR3 in DNA: TGTGCCAGCGGGGTCCTCGCAGATACGCAGTATTTT. Its protein is CASGVLADTQYF.

This clonotype was observed a handful of times. The genes are TRBV7-9 and TRBJ2-3; D may be TRBD1 or TRBD2 (5 bases each). The germline V gene encodes CDR1 SEHNR and CDR2 FQNEAQ (reference sequence). The CDR3 is 15 residues long. Trimming shortened V by 2 bases and J by 0 bases, and 9 bases separated the two germline ends. The CDR3 region has the DNA TGTGCCAGCAGCTTACCGTGGGGGAGCACAGATACGCAGTATTTT. It specifies CASSLPWGSTDTQYF.

The chain links TRBV7-9 to TRBJ2-3; D gene ambiguous. V lost 6 bases to trimming and J lost 0 bases, with 16 bases between them. The CDR3 is 16 residues long. The germline CDR1 and CDR2 sequences are SEHNR and FQNEAQ (reference sequence). CDR3 residues: CASSQITGPSTDTQYF. CDR3 nucleotides: TGTGCCAGCAGTCAAATAACCGGGCCAAGCACAGATACGCAGTATTTT.

The V call is TRBV15, the J call TRBJ1-1, with 9 positions matching TRBD1. The germline gives CDR1 LNHNV, CDR2 YYDKDF (reference sequence). The CDR3 covers 15 residues. Trimming took 5 bases from V and 5 from J; bases not matched to a gene: 9. CDR3 residues: CATSVPDRGNTEAFF. The CDR3, as DNA: TGTGCCACCAGCGTCCCCGACAGGGGGAATACTGAAGCTTTCTTT.

In this sample, this clonotype turned up many times. One end of the junction is discordant with germline, which a read error may explain. The V call is TRBV7-9, the J call TRBJ2-1, with 8 bases identical to TRBD1. The germline V gene encodes CDR1 SEHNR and CDR2 FQNEAQ (reference sequence). CDR3 length: 15 amino acids. CDR3 residues: CASSLGQGAYNEQFF. CDR3 bases: TGTGCCAGCAGTTTAGGACAGGGAGCTTACAATGAGCAGTTCTTC.

The sample holds a few counts of this clonotype. This chain joins TRBV3-1 and TRBJ2-7; TRBD2 might be the D (5 bases). Germline V gene data show CDR1 as LGHDT and CDR2 as YNNKEL (reference sequence). With 1 base removed from V and 1 base from J, the gap between germline ends came to 11 bases. The CDR3 covers 15 residues. CDR3 DNA: TGTGCCAGCAGCCAAGGAGTTACGGGGTCCTACGAGCAGTACTTC. This codes for CASSQGVTGSYEQYF.

The rearrangement uses TRBV27 and TRBJ2-1; TRBD2 might be the D (6 bases). The CDR3 length is 14 residues. Per germline, CDR1 MNHEY and CDR2 SMNVEV (reference sequence). The V and J ends lost 7 bases and 0 bases respectively, with 10 bases between them. In DNA form, the CDR3 reads TGTGCCAGCAACCGGGGGAGCTCCTACAATGAGCAGTTCTTC. Amino acids: CASNRGSSYNEQFF.

This clonotype was counted between two and nine times. This chain links TRBV29-1 with TRBJ2-1; D remains unclear. This CDR3 spans 13 amino acids. The ends were cut back, 4 bases at V and 1 base at J, with 8 bases in the middle. CDR1 is SQVTM, CDR2 ANQGSEA, per germline. CDR3 amino acids: CSVGALSYNEQFF. The CDR3 DNA follows: TGCAGCGTTGGGGCCCTTTCCTACAATGAGCAGTTCTTC.

This clonotype appeared a few times. The chain couples TRBV20-1 to TRBJ2-3, with 10 bases fitting TRBD1. CDR1 is DFQATT and CDR2 is SNEGSKA in the germline V gene (reference sequence). V gave up 5 bases and J gave up 10 bases; unmatched junction bases: 9. This CDR3 has 13 amino acids. The CDR3 is CSARPTGGDAQYF. The CDR3 nucleotides read TGCAGTGCTCGTCCGACAGGGGGCGATGCGCAGTATTTT.

The table lists this clonotype with many counts. V and J are TRBV2 and TRBJ2-3, with D uncertain. Deletions cut 10 bases from V and 4 bases from J, with 15 bases between. The germline CDR1 and CDR2 sequences are SNHLY and FYNNEI. The CDR3 has 13 amino acids. The CDR3 region has the DNA TGTGCCACCCCAGAACGGTCGCCAGATACGCAGTATTTT. This translates into CATPERSPDTQYF.

This clonotype has at least ten counts. The chain links TRBV3-1 to TRBJ2-1; D gene uncertain. The germline V gene has CDR1 LGHDT and CDR2 YNNKEL (reference sequence). V was cut by 0 bases and J by 13 bases, with 10 bases left in between. The CDR3 covers 12 residues. CDR3 region: CASSQDLAGQFF. The CDR3 DNA reads as TGTGCCAGCAGCCAAGATCTGGCAGGACAGTTCTTC.

This clonotype was observed at least ten times. This rearrangement joins TRBV29-1 to TRBJ2-5; the match to TRBD2 covers 9 bases. The junction had 13 bases not matched to a gene; V was cut back by 3 bases and J by 2 bases. This CDR3 contains 17 residues. Germline V gives CDR1 SQVTM, CDR2 ANQGSEA. The CDR3 spells CSVEDGVLREGQETQYF. CDR3 DNA: TGCAGCGTTGAGGATGGGGTACTGCGGGAGGGGCAAGAGACCCAGTACTTC.

This clonotype was recorded at least ten times. J is TRBJ1-4 and V is TRBV15, with a tentative D call TRBD1 (5 bases). V dropped 6 bases and J dropped 4 bases, with 18 bases sitting between them. The CDR3 covers 16 residues. From germline, CDR1 is LNHNV and CDR2 YYDKDF (reference sequence). The CDR3 DNA reads TGTGCCACCAGTACGAAAGAACAGGCGCTTAATGAAAAACTGTTTTTT. Encoded protein: CATSTKEQALNEKLFF.